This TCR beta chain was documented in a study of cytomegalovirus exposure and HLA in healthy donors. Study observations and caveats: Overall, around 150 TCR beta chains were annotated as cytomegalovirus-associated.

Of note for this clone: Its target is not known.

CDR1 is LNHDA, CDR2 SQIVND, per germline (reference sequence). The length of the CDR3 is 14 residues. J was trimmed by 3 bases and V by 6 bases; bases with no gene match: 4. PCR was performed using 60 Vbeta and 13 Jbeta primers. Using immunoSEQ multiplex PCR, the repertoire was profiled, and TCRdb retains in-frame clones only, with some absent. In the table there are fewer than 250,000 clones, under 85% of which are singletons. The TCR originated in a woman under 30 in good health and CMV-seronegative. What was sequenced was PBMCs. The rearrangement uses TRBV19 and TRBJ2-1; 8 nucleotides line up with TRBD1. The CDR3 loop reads CASRQGQDYNEQFF. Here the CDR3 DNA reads TGTGCCAGTAGGCAGGGACAGGACTACAATGAGCAGTTCTTC.